This T cell receptor beta chain was sequenced during a study of blood T cell repertoires in COVID-19 (dated by TCRdb to about 2020). As for the study more broadly: Samples from collaborators originated in the United States, Italy and Spain and spanned both the acute and convalescent phases of COVID-19. The prospective study material was composed of cDNA or gDNA derived from T cells, B-cell-depleted T cells, or PBMCs. Subjects who had been exposed to COVID-19, were actively infected with it, or had recovered from it provided the deeply sampled blood TCRbeta repertoires that made up the dataset. The repertoires were released in a freely available public database intended as a resource for research on the immune response to SARS-CoV-2. Samples were obtained from the ongoing ImmuneRACE study (first 160 participants) and from about 1,300 subjects provided by 6 global collaborators. Nearly every sample came with metadata listing a de-identified subject ID, COVID-19 status, age in years and sex. HLA class I and class II types, where available, came from metadata supplied by the sample provider rather than from assay-based typing. The paper's findings and limits, for the study overall: The amount of clinical and demographic metadata varied by source and participant and was provided uncurated.

TCRbeta CDR3 regions were amplified from genomic DNA by means of the immunoSEQ Assay, a bias-controlled multiplex PCR. Turning to the authors' computational methods: Within the assay, amplification of reference gene primers was used to estimate how many nucleated cells each sample contained. To quantify the absolute abundance of each unique TCRbeta CDR3 rearrangement, sequence reads were collapsed and filtered. For each sample, productive Simpson clonality was calculated as the square root of Simpson's diversity index across productive rearrangements. TCRdb retrieved this table from immuneACCESS and kept in-frame rearrangements only. Not all clones are present; in checked studies, unresolved V genes account for under half, and no reason is known for the remainder. That table gives V, J and clone size, and the DNA gave D and trimming. In all, the sample holds approximately 240,000 clones, and roughly 84% of those were seen once. Roughly 2.8% of the sample lies in the top ten.

Trimming removed 1 base from V and 1 base from J, leaving 4 bases between the germline ends. Taken from the germline V gene (reference sequence), the CDR1 and CDR2 loops are LNHDA and SQIVND. The CDR3, from cysteine to phenylalanine, totals 13 residues. The DNA shown is the 39-base CDR3, in frame from base 1. This clone was recorded only once. Its antigen specificity is not known. The input lacks base qualities; no much larger clone sits a single base away. Samples from volunteer blood donors who had recovered from COVID-19 were contributed by a second Seattle source. Each collaborating institution followed its own protocols to collect whole blood in K2EDTA tubes. For TCRbeta analysis, collaborators shipped samples in one of three forms: frozen whole blood, isolated PBMCs, or DNA extracted from either of those sample types.

Sequencing was performed on peripheral blood. The sequence came from a man aged 50 to 60 who had recovered from COVID-19. Recombination joined TRBV19 with TRBJ1-1, with the identity of the D gene unclear. The CDR3 region: CASSIAENTEAFF. The base sequence is TGTGCCAGTAGTATAGCAGAGAACACTGAAGCTTTCTTT.